This TCR beta chain was captured in a study of regulatory T cells in long-lasting Graves disease. The authors built TCR beta libraries using iRepertoire HTBI primers and Arm-PCR of CDR3 regions. Methods used by the authors: Identified across the samples were 50 to 70 TRBV segments and roughly 14 TRBJ segments. One entry per CDR3 protein, called by TCRdb with MiXCR from the multiplex PCR reads. TCRdb, not the authors, supplied the V and J calls. The sample records almost 450,000 distinct CDR3 sequences, roughly 17% being singletons. This CDR3 contains 13 residues. J lost 7 bases, V lost 4 bases, and 3 bases had no gene match. Germline assignment: CDR1 SGHRS and CDR2 YFSETQ. Time point given: newly diagnosed GD, antithyroid drugs for less than 3 months. The TCR library was made from RNA extracted from PBMCs. This clonotype was seen repeatedly, ten times or more. What it binds is not known. Whole-study findings and limits: Accuracy could have been hurt by small sample size.

These sequences were also reported in another study, on T cells in Graves' hyperthyroidism and ophthalmopathy. That investigation notes: TCR CDR3 underwent first-round RT-PCR with the HTBI primer set. Separating ophthalmopathy from stable hyperthyroidism was achieved by a 13 V-J model.

This sequence was found in a woman aged 30 to 39 with Graves disease. The sample was peripheral blood mononuclear cells (PBMCs), taken at new diagnosis, from a patient treated with antithyroid drugs. This chain uses TRBV5-1 with TRBJ1-5; TRBD1 matches 9 bases. CDR3 nucleotides: TGCGCCAGCAGCCCGGACAGGGGACAGCCCCAGCATTTT. This gives the protein CASSPDRGQPQHF.